Listed below are T cell receptor beta chains from one sample, sequenced in a study of OX40 agonist ivuxolimab in advanced cancers. Measured with immunoSEQ multiplex PCR; TCRdb has only the in-frame clones, and not every one. This table has more than 65,000 clones, approximately 94% appearing once. The source was CD4+ or CD8+ T cells sorted from blood, collected in a trial of the OX40 agonist ivuxolimab. The receptors derive from an adult with an advanced solid tumor such as melanoma, head and neck, liver or kidney cancer. CDR3s include the opening cysteine and the closing phenylalanine or tryptophan. A D gene is named only where the DNA matches it firmly. The listing skips clone size in some rows; elsewhere it reads once, few, many or a size class.

D: NA
J: TRBJ2-7
V: TRBV5-5
size: NA
CDR3: CASSHGTPTYEQYF
DNA: TGTGCCAGCAGCCATGGGACTCCCACCTACGAGCAGTACTTC

D: TRBD1
J: TRBJ1-2
V: TRBV4-2
size: NA
CDR3: CASSHPAGTGEGYGYTF
DNA: TGTGCCAGCAGCCACCCTGCCGGGACAGGGGAAGGTTATGGCTACACCTTC

D: TRBD1
J: TRBJ2-5
V: TRBV6-5
size: NA
CDR3: CASSYSAGGYFETQYF
DNA: TGTGCCAGCAGTTACTCGGCAGGGGGTTATTTCGAGACCCAGTACTTC

D: NA
J: TRBJ2-1
V: TRBV4-1
size: NA
CDR3: CASSQESGRSSYNEQFF
DNA: TGCGCCAGCAGCCAAGAAAGCGGGCGGAGCTCCTACAATGAGCAGTTCTTC

D: TRBD2
J: TRBJ2-1
V: TRBV27
size: NA
CDR3: CASSGGRANEQFF
DNA: TGTGCCAGCAGTGGCGGGAGGGCCAATGAGCAGTTCTTC

D: TRBD1
J: TRBJ1-2
V: TRBV19
size: NA
CDR3: CASSIGSQGAFF
DNA: TGTGCCAGTAGTATCGGATCGCAGGGGGCCTTCTTC

D: NA
J: TRBJ2-2
V: TRBV27
size: NA
CDR3: CASSCLTRDSWVGDTGELFF
DNA: TGTGCCAGCAGTTGCCTAACCCGGGACTCGTGGGTAGGAGACACCGGGGAGCTGTTTTTT

D: NA
J: TRBJ2-7
V: TRBV27
size: NA
CDR3: CASSFRRDTTYEQYF
DNA: TGTGCCAGCAGTTTTAGGCGGGACACCACCTACGAGCAGTACTTC

D: NA
J: TRBJ2-1
V: TRBV12-5
size: NA
CDR3: CASGFLAEQFF
DNA: TGTGCTAGTGGTTTTTTGGCGGAGCAGTTCTTC

D: NA
J: TRBJ1-3
V: TRBV5-6
size: NA
CDR3: CASSPLASSGNTIYF
DNA: TGTGCCAGCAGCCCGCTGGCGAGCTCTGGAAACACCATATATTTT

D: NA
J: TRBJ1-5
V: TRBV5-5
size: NA
CDR3: CASSSGQYSNQPQHF
DNA: TGTGCCAGCAGCTCAGGACAGTATAGCAATCAGCCCCAGCATTTT

D: NA
J: TRBJ2-1
V: TRBV9
size: NA
CDR3: CASSTTSSGPEQFF
DNA: TGTGCCAGCAGCACAACGAGTTCGGGACCTGAGCAGTTCTTC

D: NA
J: TRBJ1-6
V: TRBV9
size: NA
CDR3: CASSPRGAIGNSPLHF
DNA: TGTGCCAGCAGCCCCCGGGGGGCAATCGGTAATTCACCCCTCCACTTT

D: TRBD1
J: TRBJ1-1
V: TRBV5-4
size: few
CDR3: CASSYSQGNAEAFF
DNA: TGTGCCAGCAGCTACTCACAGGGGAACGCTGAAGCTTTCTTT

D: NA
J: TRBJ2-1
V: TRBV4-1
size: NA
CDR3: CASSQEEGGYNEQFF
DNA: TGCGCCAGCAGCCAAGAGGAGGGAGGATACAATGAGCAGTTCTTC

D: NA
J: TRBJ2-1
V: TRBV5-4
size: NA
CDR3: CASSLGWTYEQFF
DNA: TGTGCCAGCAGCTTGGGTTGGACCTATGAGCAGTTCTTC

D: NA
J: TRBJ2-7
V: TRBV18
size: NA
CDR3: CASSPVGSLSYEQYF
DNA: TGTGCCAGCTCACCAGTGGGATCCCTATCCTACGAGCAGTACTTC

D: TRBD1
J: TRBJ1-1
V: TRBV4-3
size: NA
CDR3: CASSPDRGNTEAFF
DNA: TGCGCCAGCAGCCCCGACAGGGGGAACACTGAAGCTTTCTTT

D: TRBD1
J: TRBJ2-7
V: TRBV9
size: NA
CDR3: CASSVEGQGYEQYF
DNA: TGTGCCAGCAGCGTAGAGGGACAGGGTTACGAGCAGTACTTC

D: TRBD1
J: TRBJ1-5
V: TRBV27
size: NA
CDR3: CASSLYGRGPGMAQHF
DNA: TGTGCCAGCAGTTTATACGGCAGGGGGCCTGGTATGGCCCAGCATTTT

D: TRBD1
J: TRBJ1-2
V: TRBV5-1
size: NA
CDR3: CASSPEQGVWYGYTF
DNA: TGCGCCAGCAGCCCGGAACAGGGGGTTTGGTATGGCTACACCTTC

D: TRBD1
J: TRBJ2-7
V: TRBV4-3
size: NA
CDR3: CASSPGQGNDEQYF
DNA: TGCGCCAGCAGCCCTGGACAGGGAAACGACGAGCAGTACTTC

D: NA
J: TRBJ2-3
V: TRBV13
size: NA
CDR3: CASSLRGVGTDTQYF
DNA: TGTGCCAGCAGCCTCAGGGGGGTTGGCACAGATACGCAGTATTTT

D: TRBD1
J: TRBJ1-1
V: TRBV16
size: NA
CDR3: CASSLPPHRGARTQNTEAFF
DNA: TGTGCCAGCAGCCTTCCGCCTCACAGGGGTGCAAGGACCCAAAACACTGAAGCTTTCTTT

D: NA
J: TRBJ2-3
V: TRBV30
size: once
CDR3: CAWSVVGDTQYF
DNA: TGTGCCTGGAGTGTAGTGGGAGATACGCAGTATTTT

D: TRBD1
J: TRBJ2-1
V: TRBV6-6
size: NA
CDR3: CASSYDGTAYNEQFF
DNA: TGTGCCAGCAGTTACGATGGGACAGCCTACAATGAGCAGTTCTTC

D: TRBD2
J: TRBJ2-3
V: TRBV9
size: NA
CDR3: CASSASGGGTDTQYF
DNA: TGTGCCAGCAGCGCTAGCGGGGGGGGCACAGATACGCAGTATTTT

D: NA
J: TRBJ1-2
V: TRBV7-9
size: NA
CDR3: CASSQDTYYGYTF
DNA: TGTGCCAGCAGCCAGGACACCTACTATGGCTACACCTTC

D: NA
J: TRBJ1-2
V: TRBV29-1
size: NA
CDR3: CSVAFKGGPYYGYTF
DNA: TGCAGCGTCGCATTCAAGGGGGGGCCATACTATGGCTACACCTTC

D: NA
J: TRBJ1-1
V: TRBV10-2
size: NA
CDR3: CASTAFGGTEAFF
DNA: TGCGCCAGCACGGCATTCGGGGGTACTGAAGCTTTCTTT

D: NA
J: TRBJ2-4
V: TRBV7-9
size: NA
CDR3: CASSSTAPSGDIQYF
DNA: TGTGCCAGCAGCTCTACAGCTCCCTCAGGCGACATTCAGTACTTC

D: NA
J: TRBJ2-5
V: TRBV4-1
size: NA
CDR3: CASSPVEGYQETQYF
DNA: TGCGCCAGCAGCCCAGTAGAGGGATACCAAGAGACCCAGTACTTC

D: NA
J: TRBJ2-1
V: TRBV2
size: NA
CDR3: CASRGWDPIYNEQFF
DNA: TGTGCCAGCAGGGGTTGGGACCCAATTTACAATGAGCAGTTCTTC

D: TRBD1
J: TRBJ1-5
V: TRBV19
size: NA
CDR3: CASGQGGQPQHF
DNA: TGTGCCAGTGGACAGGGGGGGCAGCCCCAGCATTTT

D: NA
J: TRBJ1-5
V: TRBV7-9
size: NA
CDR3: CASSQGSDRGSNQPQHF
DNA: TGTGCCAGCAGCCAGGGCAGTGACCGCGGGAGCAATCAGCCCCAGCATTTT

D: NA
J: TRBJ2-5
V: TRBV19
size: NA
CDR3: CASSPWTTQETQYF
DNA: TGTGCCAGTAGTCCTTGGACCACGCAAGAGACCCAGTACTTC

D: NA
J: TRBJ2-7
V: TRBV4-1
size: NA
CDR3: CASSPIGGSYEQYF
DNA: TGCGCCAGCAGCCCCATCGGGGGCTCCTACGAGCAGTACTTC

D: NA
J: TRBJ1-1
V: TRBV4-3
size: NA
CDR3: CASQGRRNTEAFF
DNA: TGCGCCAGTCAGGGGAGGCGGAACACTGAAGCTTTCTTT

D: NA
J: TRBJ2-1
V: TRBV5-1
size: NA
CDR3: CASSLELISYNEQFF
DNA: TGCGCCAGCAGCTTGGAACTGATCTCCTACAATGAGCAGTTCTTC

D: TRBD2
J: TRBJ2-7
V: TRBV27
size: NA
CDR3: CASSSFHAGGTYEQYF
DNA: TGTGCCAGCAGTTCCTTCCACGCGGGAGGGACCTACGAGCAGTACTTC

D: TRBD1
J: TRBJ1-6
V: TRBV25-1
size: few
CDR3: CASRSQGRDSPLHF
DNA: TGTGCCAGCAGGTCACAGGGGAGAGATTCACCCCTCCACTTT

D: NA
J: TRBJ1-1
V: TRBV4-1
size: NA
CDR3: CASSQEAAIGTEAFF
DNA: TGCGCCAGCAGCCAAGAGGCAGCCATCGGCACTGAAGCTTTCTTT

D: TRBD1
J: TRBJ1-2
V: TRBV6-6
size: NA
CDR3: CASAQGGPSGYGYTF
DNA: TGTGCCAGCGCCCAGGGGGGACCCTCGGGCTATGGCTACACCTTC

D: TRBD2
J: TRBJ2-7
V: TRBV14
size: NA
CDR3: CASSQGRGDEQYF
DNA: TGTGCCAGCAGCCAAGGGCGGGGGGACGAGCAGTACTTC

D: NA
J: TRBJ2-7
V: TRBV4-1
size: NA
CDR3: CASSQTGYYEQYF
DNA: TGCGCCAGCAGCCAAACAGGGTACTACGAGCAGTACTTC

D: TRBD1
J: TRBJ2-1
V: TRBV4-1
size: NA
CDR3: CASHPGQGWNEQFF
DNA: TGCGCCAGCCACCCGGGACAGGGGTGGAATGAGCAGTTCTTC

D: NA
J: TRBJ1-1
V: TRBV27
size: NA
CDR3: CASSSRFGVAEAFF
DNA: TGTGCCAGCAGTTCGAGATTTGGGGTCGCTGAAGCTTTCTTT

D: TRBD1
J: TRBJ1-2
V: TRBV7-9
size: NA
CDR3: CASSPGQGGSGYTF
DNA: TGTGCCAGCAGCCCGGGTCAGGGGGGATCTGGCTACACCTTC

D: NA
J: TRBJ1-2
V: TRBV5-6
size: NA
CDR3: CASNGDGFYGYTF
DNA: TGTGCCAGCAACGGGGACGGCTTCTATGGCTACACCTTC

D: NA
J: TRBJ1-2
V: TRBV29-1
size: NA
CDR3: CSVTGDYGYTF
DNA: TGCAGCGTAACAGGAGACTATGGCTACACCTTC

D: NA
J: TRBJ2-5
V: TRBV11-2
size: NA
CDR3: CASSFPDWNQETQYF
DNA: TGTGCCAGCAGCTTCCCGGACTGGAACCAAGAGACCCAGTACTTC

D: TRBD1
J: TRBJ2-7
V: TRBV6-6
size: NA
CDR3: CASSQTGSSGEQYF
DNA: TGTGCCAGCAGCCAGACAGGGTCGTCTGGCGAGCAGTACTTC

D: TRBD2
J: TRBJ2-1
V: TRBV7-9
size: NA
CDR3: CASSLIPGLAGDDEQFF
DNA: TGTGCCAGCAGCTTAATCCCAGGGCTAGCGGGGGATGATGAGCAGTTCTTC

D: NA
J: TRBJ2-7
V: TRBV19
size: NA
CDR3: CASSIGGGGYEQYF
DNA: TGTGCCAGTAGTATAGGAGGGGGGGGCTACGAGCAGTACTTC